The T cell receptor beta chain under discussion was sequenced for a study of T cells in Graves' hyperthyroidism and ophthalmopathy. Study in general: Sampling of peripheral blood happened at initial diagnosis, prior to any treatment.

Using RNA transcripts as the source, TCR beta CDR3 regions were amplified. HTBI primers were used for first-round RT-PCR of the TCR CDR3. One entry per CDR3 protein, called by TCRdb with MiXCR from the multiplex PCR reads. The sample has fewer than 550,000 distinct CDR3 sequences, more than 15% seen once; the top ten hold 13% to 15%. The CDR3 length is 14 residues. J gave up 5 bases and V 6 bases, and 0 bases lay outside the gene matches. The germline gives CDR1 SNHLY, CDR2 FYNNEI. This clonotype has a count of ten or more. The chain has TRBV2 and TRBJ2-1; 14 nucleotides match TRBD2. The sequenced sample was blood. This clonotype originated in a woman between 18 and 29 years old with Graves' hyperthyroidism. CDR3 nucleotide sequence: TGTGCCAGCAGGGGACTAGCGGGAGACAATGAGCAGTTCTTC. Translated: CASRGLAGDNEQFF. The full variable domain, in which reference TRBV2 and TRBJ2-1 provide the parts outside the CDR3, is EPEVTQTPSHQVTQMGQEVILRCVPISNHLYFYWYRQILGQKVEFLVSFYNNEISEKSEIFDDQFSVERPDGSNFTLKIRSTKLEDSAMYFCASRGLAGDNEQFFGPGTRLTVL.